This T cell receptor (beta chain) was sequenced for a study of cytomegalovirus exposure and HLA in healthy donors. Trimming shortened V by 5 bases and J by 4 bases, and 13 bases separated the two germline ends. The germline CDR1 and CDR2 sequences are SGHNT and YENEEA. The CDR3 has 14 residues. Study-level points and caveats: A few CMV-associated chains proved CMV antigen-specific in vitro. For cytomegalovirus status, the classifier reportedly gave diagnoses with high specificity and sensitivity. Most observed TCR sequences were rare, whereas some public TCRs were detected in many donors.

Both 60 Vbeta primers and 13 Jbeta primers went into the PCR. Produced via immunoSEQ multiplex PCR; TCRdb's table is partial and in-frame only. The top ten clones hold roughly 6.3% of a sample with under 200,000 clones, approximately 80% of them seen once. A word on this clone: Antigen: not known.

Sequences were obtained from PBMCs. This receptor was obtained from a male donor in good health and CMV-seropositive. The chain uses TRBV11-3 and TRBJ2-3; weak D call: TRBD2 (6 bases). CDR3: CASSREGGPDTQYF. For the CDR3, the DNA is TGTGCCAGCAGCCGAGAGGGAGGACCAGATACGCAGTATTTT.